This record looks at one T cell receptor (beta chain) sequence and its context. This clonotype was found a few times. The target of this receptor is not known. No clone much larger than this one lies a single base away; base qualities are absent. The sample is drawn from a study of T cells after yellow fever vaccination (dated by TCRdb to between 2018 and 2020). General notes on the study: The SMART-Seq v4 Ultra Low Input RNA kit was used to prepare libraries from fractions with low cell numbers. To follow T-cell clones before and after primary and booster YFV17D yellow fever vaccination, bulk TCR alpha and beta repertoires were sequenced over time. The cohort comprised two healthy male donors, one aged 18 to 29 and one aged 30 to 39 years. Blood was drawn at multiple timepoints before and after primary and secondary immunization, with bulk PBMC replicates and cell subsets isolated. The study at large found these results: The secondary T-cell response was found to be weaker but faster than the primary response, with a peak reached on day 5 rather than on day 15. Only two donors were included in the study, so the extent to which the findings can be generalized is limited. Computational filtering was needed because FACS-sorted repertoires could contain abundant contaminating clonotypes from the bulk population. A small fraction of clonotypes showed up in both the CD4 and CD8 compartments, probably as a result of convergent recombination. Most clones expanded after primary vaccination were re-detected after the booster (around 96% of CD4 and roughly 85% of CD8), suggesting broad memory maintenance.

Per the publication, the treatment or condition label means: live attenuated yellow fever vaccine strain. At each blood-draw timepoint, two biological replicates of bulk PBMCs were obtained. A standard Ficoll-Paque protocol was used to isolate PBMCs from peripheral blood. RNA was extracted with TriZol from bulk PBMCs, CD4 and CD8 fractions, and dextramer-positive and dextramer-negative fractions. CDR1 DFQATT and CDR2 SNEGSKA are derived from the germline V gene (reference sequence). The germline V end is reduced by 5 bases and the J end by 8 bases; junction bases left unmatched: 7. The CDR3, from cysteine to phenylalanine, totals 13 residues. The DNA shown is the 39-base CDR3, in frame from base 1. Sequencer: Illumina NovaSeq 6000. Synthesis of TCR cDNA relied on 5'RACE template switching, a step that introduced a universal primer site along with unique molecular identifiers. Priming for cDNA synthesis came from both the TCR alpha and TCR beta constant segments. Library amplification used two PCR steps, and the second PCR step added sample barcodes and sequencing adapters. Sequencing of libraries was done on Illumina HiSeq 2500 (2x100 bp) or NovaSeq (2x150 bp). As for the original processing: Demultiplexing of reads and collapsing into UMI consensus sequences were performed with MIGEC, and V(D)J alignment was carried out with MiXCR. Using edgeR on replicate PBMC samples, clonotypes were called vaccine-responding if FDR was below 0.01 and the log2 fold change was above 5 up to day 15. CD4 or CD8 identity was assigned to each bulk clonotype according to whether the clonotype was present at higher abundance in the sequenced CD4 repertoire or the sequenced CD8 repertoire. TCRdb reanalyzed the raw reads on its own, using fastp at Q25 for trimming and MiXCR for clone calling, and kept in-frame beta chains. Each CDR3 protein appears once, grouped with its most common genes and DNA. What appears here as the V and J calls and clone size reflects TCRdb's work, not the paper's. The sample yields over 300,000 distinct CDR3 sequences; around 4% were counted once. The ten most abundant clones make up 20% to 25% of the sample.

The sequence links TRBV20-1 to TRBJ1-2, with 11 bases in between that match TRBD1. The source material was PBMCs, sampled on the day of the yellow fever booster vaccination. This receptor was identified in a man between 18 and 35 years old who received the YFV17D yellow fever vaccine. The CDR3 protein: CSAASRDRGGYTF. The nucleotide sequence is TGCAGTGCTGCCAGCCGGGACAGGGGGGGCTACACCTTC.